This entry concerns a single TCR beta chain. Its cognate antigen is unknown. This CDR3 has 17 amino acids. Germline V gene data show CDR1 as LNHDA and CDR2 as SQIVND (reference sequence). With 5 bases removed from V and 3 bases from J, the gap between germline ends came to 20 bases. This record belongs to a study of T-cell memory formation after mild COVID-19. In the study overall: Largely donor-specific sequence clusters came from two donors.

TCRdb re-derived calls from the 5' RACE reads in MiXCR, one entry per CDR3 protein. The sample shows roughly 620,000 distinct CDR3 sequences, more than 15% of them seen only once. The study's findings and limits: Second-wave clones peaking on day 37 lacked confirmed SARS-CoV-2 specificity.

Sequenced input: PBMCs or a T cell subset sorted from them (not recorded which). The chain links TRBV19 to TRBJ1-5, with D hard to call. The origin of this receptor is an adult woman who had mild COVID-19 (a few samples of this study predate the infection). Cell type and time point are not known. Here the CDR3 DNA reads TGTGCCAGTAGTCATCCCTCGAGACCGGGTACCAATCAGCCCCAGCATTTT. It codes for CASSHPSRPGTNQPQHF.